These T cell receptor beta chains were read from a single sample in a study of blood T cell repertoires in COVID-19. Produced via immunoSEQ multiplex PCR; TCRdb's table is partial and in-frame only. Here the sample spans under 25,000 clones, about 87% being singletons. Sample: peripheral blood. Receptors were obtained from a human donor in a cohort sampled during active COVID-19. Each CDR3 is given with its conserved first and last residue. D genes are given only for firm matches. Clone size is given for some rows only: seen once, a few or many times, or a class if the clone is expanded.

20	TRBJ2-7	NA	TRBD2	TRBV28	TGTGCCAGCAGTTTTCCAGGGTCACTGGGACTAGCGGGAGGCCTCTACGAGCAGTACTTC	CASSFPGSLGLAGGLYEQYF
15	TRBJ2-3	NA	TRBD2	TRBV20-1	TGCAGTGCTAGTTCGCAACTAGCGCCCACAGATACGCAGTATTTT	CSASSQLAPTDTQYF
15	TRBJ2-3	NA	TRBD2	TRBV2	TGTGCCAGCAGTAAACTAGCGGGAGACGCAGATACGCAGTATTTT	CASSKLAGDADTQYF
15	TRBJ2-7	NA	TRBD1	TRBV6-2/TRBV6-3	TGTGCCAGCAGTTACCCGGGACAGGCAAACTACGAGCAGTACTTC	CASSYPGQANYEQYF
12	TRBJ2-3	NA	TRBD1	TRBV7-8	TGTGCCAGCAGCCGCAGGGGGAATACGCAGTATTTT	CASSRRGNTQYF
15	TRBJ1-5	NA	NA	TRBV21-1	TGTGCCAGCAGCAAAGTTAGGGTCGGAGGTCAGCCCCAGCATTTT	CASSKVRVGGQPQHF
14	TRBJ1-1	NA	NA	TRBV6-6	TGTGCCAGCAGTTACATGGAGACGAACACTGAAGCTTTCTTT	CASSYMETNTEAFF
15	TRBJ2-7	few	NA	TRBV7-9	TGTGCCAGCAGCTTATTAGGGGGTGTCGCCTACGAGCAGTACTTC	CASSLLGGVAYEQYF
16	TRBJ2-5	NA	TRBD2	TRBV14	TGTGCCAGCAGCCAAGGTGCCGGGGGGATTTGGGAGACCCAGTACTTC	CASSQGAGGIWETQYF
14	TRBJ2-7	NA	TRBD2	TRBV6-5	TGTGCCAGCGCAGGTAGCGGGAAGGGCTACGAGCAGTACTTC	CASAGSGKGYEQYF
15	TRBJ1-2	NA	TRBD1	TRBV6-4	TGTGCCAGCAGTGAGCTTACAGGGGTGAGCTATGGCTACACCTTC	CASSELTGVSYGYTF
14	TRBJ2-2	NA	TRBD2	TRBV7-3	TGTGCCAGCAGGGCGGGAGGGCCTATCGGGGAGCTGTTTTTT	CASRAGGPIGELFF
16	TRBJ2-1	NA	NA	TRBV3-1/TRBV3-2	TGTGCCAGCAGCCAAGTGGGGGGCGGGAGTCTTTCTGAGCAGTTCTTC	CASSQVGGGSLSEQFF
12	TRBJ1-6	NA	NA	TRBV11-2	TGTGCCAGCAGCTTTGGCAATTCACCCCTCCACTTT	CASSFGNSPLHF
15	TRBJ1-6	NA	TRBD1	TRBV28	TGTGCCAGCATCGAGACCGGGACAGAGAATTCACCCCTCCACTTT	CASIETGTENSPLHF
13	TRBJ2-1	NA	NA	TRBV5-4	TGTGCCAGCAGCTTGGGTGTCGGGAATGAGCAGTTCTTC	CASSLGVGNEQFF
18	TRBJ1-2	NA	TRBD1	TRBV3-1/TRBV3-2	TGTGCCAGCAGCCGATACCGGGACAGCAAAACCGTTAACTATGGCTACACCTTC	CASSRYRDSKTVNYGYTF
15	TRBJ2-2	NA	TRBD2	TRBV19	TGTGCCAGTAGTATTGGCGGGAGTCGGACCGGGGAGCTGTTTTTT	CASSIGGSRTGELFF
16	TRBJ2-1	once	NA	TRBV4-1	TGCGCCAGCAGCCAAGGTTGGGTTGGGCCTTCCAATGAGCAGTTCTTC	CASSQGWVGPSNEQFF
13	TRBJ2-1	NA	NA	TRBV10-3	TGTGCCATCAGCCCCAAGAGTTCCAATGAGCAGTTCTTC	CAISPKSSNEQFF
14	TRBJ2-5	NA	TRBD1	TRBV11-3	TGTGCCAGCAGCCCCCGGGACAGAACGTCGACCCAGTACTTC	CASSPRDRTSTQYF
16	TRBJ1-3	NA	TRBD1	TRBV5-1	TGCGCCAGCAGCTTGGGACAGGGCCGCTCTGGAAACACCATATATTTT	CASSLGQGRSGNTIYF
14	TRBJ2-3	NA	NA	TRBV9	TGTGCCAGCAGCGTCGCGGGGCCCACAGATACGCAGTATTTT	CASSVAGPTDTQYF
16	TRBJ2-5	NA	TRBD2	TRBV9	TGTGCCAGCAGCGTAGCAGCTAGCGGAGGCCAAGAGACCCAGTACTTC	CASSVAASGGQETQYF
18	TRBJ1-3	NA	NA	TRBV4-1	TGCGCCAGCAGCCAAGATGGGGGGGCCCTCTTACTTGGAAACACCATATATTTT	CASSQDGGALLLGNTIYF
16	TRBJ1-3	NA	TRBD1	TRBV5-1	TGCGCCAGCAGCTGGGGACAGCTAGGCTCTGGAAACACCATATATTTT	CASSWGQLGSGNTIYF
12	TRBJ2-7	NA	NA	TRBV27	TGTGCCAGCGGGGGGTTCCGGGACGAGCAGTACTTC	CASGGFRDEQYF
16	TRBJ2-1	NA	TRBD2	TRBV5-4	TGTGCCAGCAGCGACCCTAGCGGGAGCACTTACAATGAGCAGTTCTTC	CASSDPSGSTYNEQFF
13	TRBJ1-2	NA	NA	TRBV3-1/TRBV3-2	TGTGCCAGCAACCAAGTAATCAGGGATGGCTACACCTTC	CASNQVIRDGYTF
14	TRBJ2-7	NA	TRBD2	TRBV5-4	TGTGCCAGCAGCTTGTTGAGCGGGACCTACGAGCAGTACTTC	CASSLLSGTYEQYF
15	TRBJ2-7	NA	NA	TRBV6-5	TGTGCCAGCAGTCTGAAGGAGGGGCCCCCCTACGAGCAGTACTTC	CASSLKEGPPYEQYF
15	TRBJ2-3	NA	NA	TRBV2	TGTGCCAGCCAGATTAACAGGCTCGGGACAGATACGCAGTATTTT	CASQINRLGTDTQYF
15	TRBJ1-2	NA	TRBD1	TRBV6-5	TGTGCCAGCAGCGCAACGGACAGGGGGTTCGGAGGCTACACCTTC	CASSATDRGFGGYTF
16	TRBJ2-6	NA	TRBD1	TRBV6-5	TGTGCCAGCAGTTCCGGCGACAGGGCTGGGGCCAACGTCCTGACTTTC	CASSSGDRAGANVLTF
16	TRBJ2-7	NA	TRBD2	TRBV7-8	TGTGCCAGCAGCCCCCGGGCCGGGACTAGTGCCCTAGGGCAGTACTTC	CASSPRAGTSALGQYF
13	TRBJ1-6	NA	NA	TRBV9	TGTGCCAGCAGCAGTACGGGGAATTCACCCCTCCACTTT	CASSSTGNSPLHF
13	TRBJ2-7	NA	NA	TRBV3-1/TRBV3-2	TGTGCCAGCAGCCACTTTAGCGGCTACGAGCAGTACTTC	CASSHFSGYEQYF
16	TRBJ1-3	NA	TRBD1	TRBV11-2	TGTGCCAGCAGCACGGGGGGACAGGGCTCTGGAAACACCATATATTTT	CASSTGGQGSGNTIYF
14	TRBJ2-5	NA	NA	TRBV2	TGTGCCAGCAGACGGGACGCTGGGGGGGAGACCCAGTACTTC	CASRRDAGGETQYF
13	TRBJ2-1	NA	TRBD2	TRBV12-3/TRBV12-4	TGTGCCAGTTCTCCGGGACTAGTGGTTGAGCAGTTCTTC	CASSPGLVVEQFF
17	TRBJ1-6	NA	TRBD1	TRBV27	TGTGCCAGCAGACATTACCTCCCCGGGGACAGGAATTCACCCCTCCACTTT	CASRHYLPGDRNSPLHF
12	TRBJ1-2	few	NA	TRBV28	TGTGCCAGCAGAACAGGCAACTATGGCTACACCTTC	CASRTGNYGYTF